These 18 T cell receptor beta chains share one sample of origin, sequenced in a study of patients and donors after allogeneic stem cell transplantation. TCRdb independently ran MiXCR on the RT-PCR reads; one entry per CDR3 protein. The top ten hold 3.2% of the sample, which has around 160,000 distinct CDR3 sequences, approximately 31% seen once. What was sequenced was blood, either unsorted or a sorted T cell fraction (not recorded which). These receptors were taken from a human donor who was either an allogeneic HSCT recipient or a stem cell or donor lymphocyte infusion donor (not recorded which). It is not recorded whose cells these are; they may come from a transplant donor.

This clonotype has only one observation. The rearrangement uses TRBV7-2 and TRBJ1-2; D gene unclear. This CDR3 has 16 amino acids. V shed 5 bases and J shed 4 bases, with 20 bases lying between them. CDR1 and CDR2 from the germline V gene are SGHTA and FQGNSA. CDR3 nucleotides: TGTGCCAGCAGCCCGGACGGATACGCATCGGGCTATGGCTACACCTTC. It is translated as CASSPDGYASGYGYTF.

This clonotype was picked up a small number of times. The chain combines TRBV6-2 or TRBV6-3 with TRBJ1-5; D remains ambiguous. CDR1 and CDR2 (germline): MNHEY, SVGEGT. The germline V and J ends were trimmed by 2 bases and 2 bases, with 7 bases remaining between them. The CDR3 consists of 14 residues. The CDR3 sequence: CASSYRNGNQPQHF. The CDR3 coding sequence is TGTGCCAGCAGTTACCGAAATGGCAATCAGCCCCAGCATTTT.

The V gene is TRBV15, the J gene TRBJ2-1; 13 bases line up with TRBD2. The V and J ends lost 5 bases and 4 bases, in that order; junction bases with no gene match: 5. This CDR3 is built from 16 residues. CDR1 is LNHNV, CDR2 YYDKDF, per germline (reference sequence). CDR3 bases: TGTGCCACCAGCCGCGGACTAGCGGGAGTATACAATGAGCAGTTCTTC. Translation gives CATSRGLAGVYNEQFF.

V usage is TRBV7-8 and J usage is TRBJ1-2; D uncertain. CDR3 size: 15 residues. V was clipped by 5 bases and J by 3 bases, with 16 bases between them. Germline V gene lookup returns CDR1 SGHVS and CDR2 FQNEAQ. The CDR3 DNA sequence: TGTGCCAGCAGCCCCGACTTGGCCAGCTACTATGGCTACACCTTC. Translated: CASSPDLASYYGYTF. Full variable domain (rest looked up from reference TRBV7-8 and TRBJ1-2): GAGVSQSPRYKVAKRGQDVALRCDPISGHVSLFWYQQALGQGPEFLTYFQNEAQLDKSGLPSDRFFAERPEGSVSTLKIQRTQQEDSAVYLCASSPDLASYYGYTFGSGTRLTVV.

The sample holds a few counts of this clonotype. The chain is built from TRBV4-3 and TRBJ1-3, with TRBD1 as a possible D gene (5 bases). V was trimmed by 1 base and J by 2 bases, leaving 9 bases between them. CDR1 LGHNA and CDR2 YSLEER come from the germline V gene. The CDR3 spans 15 residues. CDR3 residues: CASSQVGAPGNTIYF. The CDR3 DNA sequence: TGCGCCAGCAGCCAAGTTGGGGCGCCTGGAAACACCATATATTTT.

The chain joins TRBV5-1 to TRBJ2-1; TRBD1 matches 8 bases. The CDR3 extends over 17 amino acids. Per the germline V gene, CDR1 is SGHRS and CDR2 is YFSETQ. J gave up 0 bases and V 3 bases, and 8 bases lay outside the gene matches. The CDR3: CASSSRDRLGSYNEQFF. DNA for the CDR3: TGCGCCAGCAGCTCCCGGGACAGGCTCGGCTCCTACAATGAGCAGTTCTTC.

There are many counts of this clonotype. This rearrangement joins TRBV21-1 to TRBJ1-2; TRBD1, the table's D call, lacks a check against the DNA. TRBV21-1 is deemed a pseudogene. This CDR3 has 16 amino acids. The CDR3 is CASSNFGTGDRYGYTF. The CDR3 bases are TGTGCCAGCAGCAACTTCGGGACAGGGGACCGCTATGGCTACACCTTC.

This clonotype was seen once. J is TRBJ2-5 and V is TRBV7-2; 10 bases line up with TRBD2. Trimming removed 3 bases from V and 6 bases from J; junction bases left unmatched: 19. Germline V CDR1 and CDR2: SGHTA, FQGNSA. The CDR3 extends over 19 amino acids. The DNA of the CDR3 is TGTGCCAGCAGCTTCGTGCTAATCTCTCTAGCGGGAGAAGGAAAGACCCAGTACTTC. This sequence encodes CASSFVLISLAGEGKTQYF.

The CDR3 DNA sequence: TGCGCCAGCAGCCGGACGTCAGACCCCAGTAATGAAAAACTGTTTTTT. As protein: CASSRTSDPSNEKLFF. The chain combines TRBV4-3 with TRBJ1-4; D call uncertain. Germline V gene data show CDR1 as LGHNA and CDR2 as YSLEER. The CDR3 covers 16 residues. V lost 4 bases and J 4 bases, leaving 16 bases between the germline ends.

This clonotype was seen more than once but under ten times. V usage is TRBV5-1 and J usage is TRBJ2-7; the match to TRBD2 covers 11 bases. Germline assignment: CDR1 SGHRS and CDR2 YFSETQ. The CDR3 is made up of 16 amino acids. V lost 4 bases, J lost 6 bases, and 12 bases stayed unmatched. In DNA form, the CDR3 reads TGCGCCAGCAGCCGGGCCATGACTAGCGGGATGAGCGAGCAGTACTTC. Translation: CASSRAMTSGMSEQYF.

This clonotype came up a few times. This chain links TRBV6-6 with TRBJ2-3, with D uncertain. CDR1 and CDR2 from the germline V gene are MNHNY and SVGAGI (reference sequence). V lost 1 base and J lost 6, with 5 bases in between. The CDR3 consists of 12 residues. As DNA, the CDR3 is TGTGCCAGCAGTTACTTCCGGGATACGCAGTATTTT. This sequence encodes CASSYFRDTQYF.

The chain couples TRBV28 to TRBJ2-5; D could derive from TRBD1 or TRBD2 (5 bases each). V dropped 8 bases and J dropped 5 bases, with 21 bases sitting between them. From germline, CDR1 is MDHEN and CDR2 SYDVKM. The CDR3 is 15 amino acids. The CDR3 coding sequence is TGTGCCAGCGGCCCCGTTAGGGGAGAATGGGAGACCCAGTACTTC. Residues: CASGPVRGEWETQYF.

The chain employs TRBV29-1 and TRBJ2-1, with 7 bases fitting TRBD2. The ends lost 3 bases at V and 9 bases at J; junction bases unmatched: 8. Germline V lookup: CDR1 SQVTM, CDR2 ANQGSEA. The CDR3 is 13 residues long. CDR3 in amino acids: CSVEAGVVSEQFF. The CDR3 nucleotides are TGCAGCGTTGAGGCGGGAGTCGTAAGTGAGCAGTTCTTC.

This clonotype has more than one count but fewer than ten. This chain joins TRBV28 and TRBJ1-2; 7 bases align to TRBD1. CDR1 is MDHEN and CDR2 is SYDVKM in the germline V gene. This CDR3 has 15 residues. V was clipped by 1 base and J by 4 bases; unmatched bases: 6. This CDR3 is CASSLYNRGSYGYTF. DNA of the CDR3: TGTGCCAGCAGTTTATATAACAGGGGCAGCTATGGCTACACCTTC.

This clonotype was detected only a few times. The gene calls are TRBV20-1 and TRBJ2-7; 10 bases match TRBD1. The CDR3 totals 15 residues. The germline gives CDR1 DFQATT, CDR2 SNEGSKA (reference sequence). V was clipped by 4 bases and J by 3 bases; unmatched bases: 9. The DNA of the CDR3 is TGCAGTGCTATCCCCCCGACAGGGGGCCGCTACGAGCAGTACTTC. It translates to CSAIPPTGGRYEQYF.

The chain couples TRBV29-1 to TRBJ2-6; D is uncertain. Trimming took off 6 bases at V and 2 bases at J, with 14 bases between the two ends. The CDR3 runs 15 residues. Germline V CDR1 and CDR2: SQVTM, ANQGSEA. CDR3 nucleotides: TGCAGCGTGGGCCCGAGGTTGGCTGGGGCCAACGTCCTGACTTTC. It specifies CSVGPRLAGANVLTF.

The chain has TRBV5-1 and TRBJ2-1; possibly TRBD1 for D (5 bases). Between the trimmed V and J ends, which lost 0 bases and 8 bases, there was a span of 15 bases. Looked up from germline, CDR1 is SGHRS and CDR2 is YFSETQ. There are 15 residues in the CDR3. CDR3 nucleotides: TGCGCCAGCAGCTTGGGGGATTCCAGGGCCCATGAGCAGTTCTTC. Translated, it gives CASSLGDSRAHEQFF.

The chain uses TRBV7-2 and TRBJ2-5; 13 bases are a match to TRBD2. This CDR3 has 15 amino acids. The J segment lost 5 bases and the V segment lost 5 bases, leaving 5 bases of the junction unmatched. CDR1 is SGHTA, CDR2 FQGNSA, per germline. In DNA form, the CDR3 reads TGTGCCAGCAGCGCCTGGACTAGCGGGAGTGAGACCCAGTACTTC. Translated: CASSAWTSGSETQYF.